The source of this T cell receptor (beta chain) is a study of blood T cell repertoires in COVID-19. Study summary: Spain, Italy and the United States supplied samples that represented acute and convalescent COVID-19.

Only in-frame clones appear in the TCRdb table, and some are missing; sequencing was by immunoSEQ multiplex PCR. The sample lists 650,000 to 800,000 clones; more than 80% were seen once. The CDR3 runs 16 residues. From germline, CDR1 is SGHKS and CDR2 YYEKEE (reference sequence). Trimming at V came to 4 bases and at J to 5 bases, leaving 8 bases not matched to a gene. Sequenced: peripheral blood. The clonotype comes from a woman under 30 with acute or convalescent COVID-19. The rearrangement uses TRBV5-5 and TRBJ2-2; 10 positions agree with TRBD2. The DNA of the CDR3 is TGTGCCAGCAGCCTGTGGACTAGCGGAGCTACCGGGGAGCTGTTTTTT. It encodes CASSLWTSGATGELFF.